This TCR beta chain originates from a study of OX40 agonist ivuxolimab in advanced cancers. Study in general: Ivuxolimab, which patients received intravenously every 2 weeks, was dosed at 0.01 to 10 mg/kg. Aged about 20 to 80 with a mean of approximately 57 years, they were 75% to 85% male. Findings and caveats of the study: Expansion of clones was among the lowest in partial responders at 0.1-3.0 mg/kg.

The V segment lost 2 bases and the J segment 5 bases; nucleotides outside the gene matches: 7. From germline, CDR1 is SGDLS and CDR2 YYNGEE. The CDR3 consists of 15 residues. To note about this clone: Antigen unknown.

Blood specimens came from baseline, cycle 4 day 1, and cycle 7 day 1. Data came from immunoSEQ multiplex PCR; TCRdb stores just in-frame clones and leaves some out. The sample records around 56,000 clones, 70% to 90% being singletons. The sequencing used CD4+ or CD8+ T cells sorted from blood, collected in a trial of the OX40 agonist ivuxolimab. This receptor was obtained from an adult with an advanced solid tumor such as melanoma, head and neck, liver or kidney cancer. The chain uses TRBV9 and TRBJ2-5; 9 nucleotides line up with TRBD2. CDR3 DNA: TGTGCCAGCAGCGTCTCCCTTAGCGGGGGCGAGACCCAGTACTTC. It encodes CASSVSLSGGETQYF.